This TCR beta chain stems from a study of regulatory T cells in long-lasting Graves disease. Study findings and constraints: It was possible that the small sample size reduced accuracy.

Relying on iRepertoire HTBI primers and Arm-PCR of CDR3 regions, the team built TCR beta libraries. TCRdb reanalysed the multiplex PCR reads using MiXCR and keeps one entry per CDR3 protein. The table has about 560,000 distinct CDR3 sequences, 16% seen once. CDR1 SGDLS and CDR2 YYNGEE come from the germline V gene. V lost 1 base and J lost 1, with 11 bases in between. The CDR3 contains 15 residues. This clonotype was seen at least ten times. Its antigen is not identified. Documented time point: newly diagnosed GD, antithyroid drugs for less than 3 months. The TCR library used RNA extracted from PBMCs. With EDTA tubes as the receptacles, 7.5 to 10 milliliters of peripheral blood were drawn. This sample also belongs to another study, concerning T cells in Graves' hyperthyroidism and ophthalmopathy. As reported in that work: Primed by the HTBI set, a first-round RT-PCR was run on the TCR CDR3. Blood also showed most of the thyroid clonotypes that were expanded above 0.001.

The specimen was peripheral blood mononuclear cells (PBMCs), collected at new diagnosis, from a patient treated with antithyroid drugs. The rearrangement links TRBV9 to TRBJ1-1; perhaps TRBD1 as D (5 bases). This sequence originates from a man younger than 30 with Graves disease. CDR3: CASSVLAGTNTEAFF. CDR3 sequence (DNA): TGTGCCAGCAGCGTATTGGCAGGGACGAACACTGAAGCTTTCTTT. Full variable domain (missing parts from reference TRBV9 and TRBJ1-1): DSGVTQTPKHLITATGQRVTLRCSPRSGDLSVYWYQQSLDQGLQFLIQYYNGEERAKGNILERFSAQQFPDLHSELNLSSLELGDSALYFCASSVLAGTNTEAFFGQGTRLTVV.